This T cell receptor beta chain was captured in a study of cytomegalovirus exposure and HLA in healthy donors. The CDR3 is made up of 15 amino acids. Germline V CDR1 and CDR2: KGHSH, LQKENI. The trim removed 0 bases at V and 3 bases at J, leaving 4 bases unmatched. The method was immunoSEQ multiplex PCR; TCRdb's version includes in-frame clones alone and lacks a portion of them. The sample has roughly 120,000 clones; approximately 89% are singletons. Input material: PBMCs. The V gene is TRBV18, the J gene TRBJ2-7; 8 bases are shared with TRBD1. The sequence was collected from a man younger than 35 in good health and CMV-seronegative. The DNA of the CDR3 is TGTGCCAGCTCACCACCGGCGACAGGGGACTACGAGCAGTACTTC. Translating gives CASSPPATGDYEQYF. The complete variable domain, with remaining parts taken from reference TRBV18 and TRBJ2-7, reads NAGVMQNPRHLVRRRGQEARLRCSPMKGHSHVYWYRQLPEEGLKFMVYLQKENIIDESGMPKERFSAEFPKEGPSILRIQQVVRGDSAAYFCASSPPATGDYEQYFGPGTRLTVT.